The source of this T cell receptor (beta chain) is a study of chemoradiotherapy in HPV16-positive cancers. Regarding this clone: Its antigen is not known.

General study results and limits: Candidate HPV-specific clones and E7-related TCR motifs grew in tumor during treatment.

Clones were sequenced by immunoSEQ multiplex PCR, and TCRdb holds only the in-frame ones, with some missing. The profile covers 5,700 or so clones, with roughly 70% appearing a single time and roughly 10% taken by the ten largest. With V trimmed by 5 bases and J by 6 bases, 10 bases remained unmatched. The CDR3 has 17 amino acids. Germline V gives CDR1 SGHAT, CDR2 FQNNGV. This sequence originates from a human donor with HPV-associated anogenital cancer. The chain carries TRBV11-2 and TRBJ2-3, with 14 bases aligning to TRBD2. The sample in question was tumor tissue, obtained from a patient who underwent chemoradiotherapy. This CDR3 reads CASSPGTSGSRADTQYF. The CDR3 DNA sequence: TGTGCCAGCAGCCCAGGGACTAGCGGGAGTAGGGCGGATACGCAGTATTTT. Supplemented by reference TRBV11-2 and TRBJ2-3, the full variable domain reads EAGVAQSPRYKIIEKRQSVAFWCNPISGHATLYWYQQILGQGPKLLIQFQNNGVVDDSQLPKDRFSAERLKGVDSTLKIQPAKLEDSAVYLCASSPGTSGSRADTQYFGPGTRLTVL.